One sample yielded the 9 T cell receptor beta chains listed below, sequenced in a study of tumor and adjacent non-tumor tissue in lung cancer. TCRbeta libraries were built with three rounds of nested PCR, modified from ARM-PCR. MiXCR, applied by TCRdb to the multiplex PCR reads, yields one record per CDR3 protein. The sample shows under 150,000 distinct CDR3 sequences, around 65% of them seen only once. The template was RNA from unsorted bulk tissue. Sequencing was done on a sample of lung tumor tissue. The receptors come from a man in his sixties with small cell lung cancer.

With respect to this clonotype: At one boundary the junction diverges from the germline segment, which might be a read error. The chain carries TRBV11-3 and TRBJ2-3; D not resolved. The CDR3 totals 12 residues. CDR1 is SGHNT and CDR2 is YENEEA in the germline V gene. Here the CDR3 DNA reads TGTGCCAGCAGCCCCGGCATAGATATGCAGTATTTT. It codes for CASSPGIDMQYF. The variable domain in full, completed from reference TRBV11-3 and TRBJ2-3, reads EAGVVQSPRYKIIEKKQPVAFWCNPISGHNTLYWYLQNLGQGPELLIRYENEEAVDDSQLPKDRFSAERLKGVDSTLKIQPAELGDSAVYLCASSPGIDMQYFGPGTRLTVL.

Sample share makes this clonotype medium-sized. V and J are TRBV11-2 and TRBJ2-5, with D unresolved. The CDR3 runs to 13 residues. Between the trimmed V and J ends, which lost 0 bases and 7 bases, there was a span of 9 bases. Germline V gives CDR1 SGHAT, CDR2 FQNNGV. The CDR3 reads CASSLDLVATQYF. CDR3 sequence (DNA): TGTGCCAGCAGCTTAGATTTAGTGGCGACCCAGTACTTC.

Comments on this clonotype: A much larger clone sits a single nucleotide away, making a read error possible. The V call is TRBV5-1, the J call TRBJ2-2; either TRBD1 or TRBD2 may fit D (5 bases each). Germline loops: CDR1 SGHRS, CDR2 YFSETQ. There are 16 residues in the CDR3. Trimming shortened V by 3 bases and J by 4 bases, and 16 bases separated the two germline ends. The CDR3 sequence is CASSSLVRGVTGELFF. Here the CDR3 DNA reads TGCGCCAGCAGCTCCTTAGTACGAGGGGTCACCGGGGAGCTGTTTTTT.

On this clonotype: It is likely a read error, because the conserved phenylalanine at the end of the CDR3 is missing. The rearrangement uses TRBV7-9 and TRBJ2-7, with 8 bases lining up with TRBD2. Germline values: CDR1 SEHNR, CDR2 FQNEAQ (reference sequence). The CDR3 spans 13 residues. The CDR3 protein is CASSQREHYEQYL. CDR3 bases: TGCGCCAGCAGCCAGCGGGAGCACTATGAGCAGTACTTA.

V gene TRBV11-3 combines with J gene TRBJ2-1, with 7 bases aligning to TRBD1. Germline trimming cut 0 bases from V and 8 bases from J; bases unmatched to any gene: 7. This CDR3 contains 15 residues. Germline V gene data show CDR1 as SGHNT and CDR2 as YENEEA. The CDR3: CASSLEGGLGYEQFF. CDR3 bases: TGTGCCAGCAGCTTAGAAGGGGGCCTTGGCTATGAGCAGTTCTTC.

This clonotype was detected only a few times. CDR3 protein: CASSLEARETQYF. CDR3 nucleotide sequence: TGTGCCAGCAGCTTGGAAGCCCGGGAGACGCAGTATTTT. The gene calls are TRBV5-4 and TRBJ2-3; a weak D match, TRBD2 (6 bases). This CDR3 spans 13 amino acids. Germline V gene sequence: CDR1 SGHNT, CDR2 YYREEE (reference sequence). The V end lost 0 bases, the J end lost 9 bases, and 11 bases lay between the germline ends.

Points on this clonotype: A much larger clone differs by one base, so this may be a read error. The chain links TRBV28 to TRBJ2-6, with D unclear. Germline lookup yields CDR1 MDHEN and CDR2 SYDVKM. The CDR3 is made up of 16 amino acids. The CDR3 loop is CPSSSHSGRGANVLTF. CDR3 bases: TGTCCCAGCAGTTCCCATAGTGGTAGAGGGGCCAACGTCCTGACTTTC.

Regarding this clonotype: Since a much larger clone is just one base distant, this may be a read error. The chain uses TRBV6-6 and TRBJ2-3; D might be TRBD1 (6 bases). Germline CDR1 is MNHNY and CDR2 is SVGAGI (reference sequence). This CDR3 spans 12 amino acids. The V end lost 6 bases, the J end lost 15 bases, and 19 bases lay between the germline ends. This chain's CDR3 is CASSRRDIGHYF. The CDR3 coding sequence is TGTGCCAGCAGCCGAAGGGACATTGGGCATTATTTT.

This clonotype was seen many times. The CDR3 loop is CASSYSENTGELFF. The CDR3, as DNA: TGTGCCAGCAGTTACTCAGAGAACACCGGGGAGCTGTTTTTT. This chain uses TRBV6-5 with TRBJ2-2; no definite D call. CDR3 length: 14 amino acids. Trimming pared 0 bases from V and 1 base from J, leaving 3 bases between. Germline-derived CDR1 and CDR2 are MNHEY and SVGAGI.